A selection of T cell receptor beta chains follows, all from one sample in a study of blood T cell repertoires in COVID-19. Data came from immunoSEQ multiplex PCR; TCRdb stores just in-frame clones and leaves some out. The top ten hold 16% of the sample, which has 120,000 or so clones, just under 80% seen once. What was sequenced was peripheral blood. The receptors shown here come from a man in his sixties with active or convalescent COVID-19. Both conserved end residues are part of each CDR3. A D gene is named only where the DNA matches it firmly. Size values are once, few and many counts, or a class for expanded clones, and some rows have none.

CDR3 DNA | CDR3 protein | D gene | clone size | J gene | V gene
TGTGCCAGCTCCCCGGGGGACAGCAATGAAAAACTGTTTTTT | CASSPGDSNEKLFF | TRBD1 | . | TRBJ1-4 | TRBV18
TGCAGCGTTGACCCGCAGGGGATGGCAGATACGCAGTATTTT | CSVDPQGMADTQYF | . | once | TRBJ2-3 | TRBV29-1
TGTGCCAGCAGCTTGGCGGGACAGCTGAATTCACCCCTCCACTTT | CASSLAGQLNSPLHF | TRBD1 | . | TRBJ1-6 | TRBV5-6
TGTGCCAGCAGTGAGGACAGGGGGCTGGCCCAGCATTTT | CASSEDRGLAQHF | TRBD1 | . | TRBJ1-5 | TRBV6-1
TGTGCCACCAGCAACCCCGTCGGGAGTGGAAATTCACCCCTCCACTTT | CATSNPVGSGNSPLHF | . | few | TRBJ1-6 | TRBV15
TGTGCCAGCAGCGCTGGGACTAGAAGACCCAAAATGGAGCAGTTCTTC | CASSAGTRRPKMEQFF | TRBD2 | few | TRBJ2-1 | TRBV7-8
TGTGCCAGCAGCTTGGAACAGGCGGAGACCCAGTACTTC | CASSLEQAETQYF | . | . | TRBJ2-5 | TRBV5-4
TGTGCCATCAGTGAGTCCGGGACTAGCAGGGATGAGCAGTTCTTC | CAISESGTSRDEQFF | TRBD2 | . | TRBJ2-1 | TRBV10-3
TGTGCCGCCTGGGCCCGCAGATCGAATGAGCAGTTCTTC | CAAWARRSNEQFF | . | . | TRBJ2-1 | TRBV5-4
TGTGCCAGTAGCAGACTAGGCGATGAAAAACTGTTTTTT | CASSRLGDEKLFF | . | once | TRBJ1-4 | TRBV19
TGTGCCAGCAGCTTGGACGGGAATCAGCCCCAGCATTTT | CASSLDGNQPQHF | . | . | TRBJ1-5 | TRBV5-8
TGTGCCAGCAGCGTAGGACAGGATACCGAGCAGTACTTC | CASSVGQDTEQYF | . | . | TRBJ2-7 | TRBV9
TGTGCCAGCATATCCCCCGGGGGGCGCGGTTCACCCCTCCACTTT | CASISPGGRGSPLHF | . | . | TRBJ1-6 | TRBV28
TGTGCCAGCAGTGAGGCGGGATTTGGCTATGGCTACACCTTC | CASSEAGFGYGYTF | . | . | TRBJ1-2 | TRBV6-4
TGTGCCAGCAGAACCGGGACAGGGGGCCCCTATGGCTACACCTTC | CASRTGTGGPYGYTF | TRBD1 | . | TRBJ1-2 | TRBV11-2
TGTGCCAGTAGGCCTAGCGGGAGTCGCCCCGGGAATGAGCAGTTCTTC | CASRPSGSRPGNEQFF | TRBD2 | . | TRBJ2-1 | TRBV19
TGCAGTGCTAGTTCCGGGACTAGCGACTCCTACGAGCAGTACTTC | CSASSGTSDSYEQYF | TRBD2 | once | TRBJ2-7 | TRBV20-1
TGCGCCAGCAGCCAAGACCCACAGGGGAGTGTTACGGGCTACACCTTC | CASSQDPQGSVTGYTF | TRBD1 | once | TRBJ1-2 | TRBV4-3
TGTGCCACCAGCAGAGATCCGGGACAAACGACGTACTTC | CATSRDPGQTTYF | . | . | TRBJ2-5 | TRBV15
TGCGCCAGCAGCCAAGCGGTTAGCGGGTCTACAATCGGCTACGAGCAGTACTTC | CASSQAVSGSTIGYEQYF | TRBD2 | . | TRBJ2-7 | TRBV4-3
TGTGCCACCGTAACTAGCGGGGTTTACAATGAGCAGTTCTTC | CATVTSGVYNEQFF | TRBD2 | . | TRBJ2-1 | TRBV28
TGTGCCAGCAGTTCCAGCGTTGAAGGCAATCAGCCCCAGCATTTT | CASSSSVEGNQPQHF | . | . | TRBJ1-5 | TRBV28
TGTGCCAGCAGCTTAGACAAGCGGGGAAATGAGCAGTTCTTC | CASSLDKRGNEQFF | TRBD2 | . | TRBJ2-1 | TRBV7-2
TGTGCCGTCAAGTCAGGGGGGACAGTAGCCAAAAACATTCAGTACTTC | CAVKSGGTVAKNIQYF | . | . | TRBJ2-4 | TRBV6-6
TGTGCCAGCAGCTTAGGTTTCCCCGGGGGGACGGATGAAAAACTGTTTTTT | CASSLGFPGGTDEKLFF | . | . | TRBJ1-4 | TRBV7-2
TGCAGGCCTGGAGGGGAAACTGAAGCTTTCTTT | CRPGGETEAFF | . | once | TRBJ1-1 | TRBV20-1
TGTGCCAGCAGTTACGGGAGGGCCCAGTTCTTC | CASSYGRAQFF | TRBD2 | . | TRBJ2-1 | TRBV27